Below, 9 T cell receptor beta chains from the same sample are listed, as sequenced in a study of prognosis after radiotherapy for stage I lung cancer. Two-round multiplex PCR amplified TCR beta CDR3 from genomic DNA. Gene-specific TRBV and TRBJ primers were used in PCR round one. In TCRdb, the multiplex PCR reads were re-called with MiXCR into one record per CDR3 protein. Of about 32,000 distinct CDR3 sequences in the sample, around 43% were seen once. Sequencing used PBMCs, obtained before or after stereotactic body radiation therapy (not recorded which). Receptors were obtained from a donor at least 50 years old with non-small cell lung cancer.

This rearrangement joins TRBV6-5 to TRBJ1-4; D is unresolved. Trimming stripped 2 bases from V and 7 bases from J, with 17 bases between. Germline loops: CDR1 MNHEY, CDR2 SVGAGI. CDR3 length equals 16 residues. The chain's CDR3 is CASSYKLIHRGEKLFF. In DNA form, the CDR3 reads TGTGCCAGCAGTTACAAGTTAATCCATCGGGGTGAAAAACTGTTTTTT.

This clonotype has ten or more counts. The chain couples TRBV3-1 to TRBJ2-3; tentative D call: TRBD1 (6 bases). The V and J ends lost 3 bases and 6 bases respectively, with 16 bases between them. The CDR3 loop spans 15 amino acids. CDR1 and CDR2 (germline): LGHDT, YNNKEL (reference sequence). The CDR3 bases are TGTGCCAGCAGCCACACACGGTCAGGGGCGGATACGCAGTATTTT. This encodes CASSHTRSGADTQYF.

J is TRBJ2-1 and V is TRBV19; 9 bases fit TRBD2. This CDR3 is built from 17 residues. Germline assignment: CDR1 LNHDA and CDR2 SQIVND (reference sequence). The V segment lost 11 bases and the J segment 6 bases; nucleotides outside the gene matches: 20. In DNA form, the CDR3 reads TGTGCCGGTACCTCCCGACCTAGCGGGACTTGGAGCAATGAGCAGTTCTTC. Amino acid sequence: CAGTSRPSGTWSNEQFF.

This clonotype was found many times. The chain joins TRBV28 to TRBJ2-3, with 10 bases identical to TRBD2. The CDR3 loop spans 18 amino acids. Germline CDR1 MDHEN, CDR2 SYDVKM. The V segment lost 5 bases and the J segment 7 bases; nucleotides outside the gene matches: 18. The CDR3 spells CASSTASGSPRRKNTQYF. The CDR3 coding sequence is TGTGCCAGCAGTACCGCTAGCGGGAGTCCCCGAAGGAAGAATACGCAGTATTTT. The variable domain in full, completed from reference TRBV28 and TRBJ2-3, reads DVKVTQSSRYLVKRTGEKVFLECVQDMDHENMFWYRQDPGLGLRLIYFSYDVKMKEKGDIPEGYSVSREKKERFSLILESASTNQTSMYLCASSTASGSPRRKNTQYFGPGTRLTVL.

The genes are TRBV7-9 and TRBJ2-3; D ambiguous. Germline assignment: CDR1 SEHNR and CDR2 FQNEAQ (reference sequence). Trimming cost V 5 bases and J 5 bases, with 11 bases left between them. This CDR3 region has 13 residues. CDR3 region: CASSMDERDTQYF. In nucleotides, the CDR3 is TGTGCCAGCAGCATGGACGAGAGAGATACGCAGTATTTT.

This clonotype was detected ten times or more. The chain joins TRBV5-6 to TRBJ2-2, with D unresolved. The CDR3 extends over 16 amino acids. Germline V gene sequence: CDR1 SGHDT, CDR2 YYEEEE. The germline V and J ends were trimmed by 1 base and 0 bases, with 10 bases remaining between them. The CDR3 loop reads CASSLFRSPNTGELFF. The CDR3 DNA sequence: TGTGCCAGCAGCTTGTTCCGGAGCCCGAACACCGGGGAGCTGTTTTTT.

The rearrangement links TRBV6-1 to TRBJ1-5; a weak D match, TRBD1 (6 bases). The CDR3 length is 14 residues. V gave up 8 bases and J gave up 3 bases, with 14 bases separating them. Per the germline V gene, CDR1 is MNHNS and CDR2 is SASEGT. Written as DNA, the CDR3 is TGTGCCAGCCAGGACAGAGCGGTCAATCAGCCCCAGCATTTT. It codes for CASQDRAVNQPQHF.

This clonotype was observed many times. The rearrangement uses TRBV30 and TRBJ2-1; D may match TRBD1 or TRBD2 (5 bases each). CDR3 size: 13 residues. V was clipped by 6 bases and J by 1 base, with 10 bases between them. CDR1 is GTSNPN and CDR2 is SVGIG in the germline V gene (reference sequence). CDR3 sequence reads: CACEEGSYNEQFF. DNA for the CDR3: TGTGCCTGCGAAGAGGGGTCCTACAATGAGCAGTTCTTC.

The rearrangement uses TRBV20-1 and TRBJ2-7; 9 bases match TRBD1. This CDR3 comprises 14 residues. V gave up 1 base and J gave up 5 bases; unmatched junction bases: 6. The germline V gene has CDR1 DFQATT and CDR2 SNEGSKA (reference sequence). Here the CDR3 reads CSARVADRGDEQYF. For the CDR3, the DNA is TGCAGTGCTAGAGTCGCGGACAGGGGCGACGAGCAGTACTTC.